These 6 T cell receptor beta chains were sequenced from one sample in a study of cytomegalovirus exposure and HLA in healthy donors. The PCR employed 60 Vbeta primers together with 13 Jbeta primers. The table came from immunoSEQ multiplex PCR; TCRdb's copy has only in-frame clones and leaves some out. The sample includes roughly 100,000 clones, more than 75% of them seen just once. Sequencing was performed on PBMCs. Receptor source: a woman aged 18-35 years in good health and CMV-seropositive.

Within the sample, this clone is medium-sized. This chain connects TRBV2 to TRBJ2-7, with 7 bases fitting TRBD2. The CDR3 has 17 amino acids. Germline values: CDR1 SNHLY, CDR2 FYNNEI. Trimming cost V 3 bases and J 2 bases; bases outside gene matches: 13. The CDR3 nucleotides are TGTGCCAGCAGTGAGTTAGGAGGACTAGTTCCAACCTACGAGCAGTACTTC. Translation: CASSELGGLVPTYEQYF.

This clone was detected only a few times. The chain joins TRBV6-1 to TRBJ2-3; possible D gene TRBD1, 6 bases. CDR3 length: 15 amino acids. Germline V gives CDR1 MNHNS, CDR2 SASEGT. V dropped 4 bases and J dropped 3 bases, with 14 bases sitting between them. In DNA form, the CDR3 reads TGTGCCAGCAGTGGCCTACAGGGTCGGACAGATACGCAGTATTTT. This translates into CASSGLQGRTDTQYF.

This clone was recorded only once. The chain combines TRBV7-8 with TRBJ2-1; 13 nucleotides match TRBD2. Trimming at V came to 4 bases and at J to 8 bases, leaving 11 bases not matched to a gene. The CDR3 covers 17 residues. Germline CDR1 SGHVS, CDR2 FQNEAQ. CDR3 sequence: CASSSLWGTSGMDEQFF. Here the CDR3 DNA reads TGTGCCAGCAGCTCCCTGTGGGGGACTAGCGGGATGGATGAGCAGTTCTTC.

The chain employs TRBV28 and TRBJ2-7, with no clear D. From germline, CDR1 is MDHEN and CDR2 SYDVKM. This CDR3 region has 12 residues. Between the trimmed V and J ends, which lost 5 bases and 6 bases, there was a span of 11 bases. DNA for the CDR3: TGTGCCAGCAGTCAGACATTGGGCGAGCAGTACTTC. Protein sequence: CASSQTLGEQYF.

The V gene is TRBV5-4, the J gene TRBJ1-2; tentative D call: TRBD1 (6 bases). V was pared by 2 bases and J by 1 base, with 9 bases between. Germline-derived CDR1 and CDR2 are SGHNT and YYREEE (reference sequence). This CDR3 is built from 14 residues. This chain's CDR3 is CASSFQGINYGYTF. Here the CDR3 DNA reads TGTGCCAGCAGCTTCCAGGGGATTAACTATGGCTACACCTTC.

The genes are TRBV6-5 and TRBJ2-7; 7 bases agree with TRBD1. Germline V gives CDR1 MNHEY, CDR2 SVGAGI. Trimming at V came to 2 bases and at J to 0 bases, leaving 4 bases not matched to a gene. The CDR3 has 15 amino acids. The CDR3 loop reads CASSYNRGSSYEQYF. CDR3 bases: TGTGCCAGCAGTTACAACAGGGGAAGCTCCTACGAGCAGTACTTC.